The 11 T cell receptor beta chains in this list originate from one sample, sequenced in a study of T cells in Graves' hyperthyroidism and ophthalmopathy. From RNA transcripts, TCR beta CDR3 regions were amplified. When the TCR CDR3 underwent first-round RT-PCR, the HTBI primer set was used. TCRdb itself ran the multiplex PCR reads through MiXCR, one entry per CDR3 protein. The repertoire has fewer than 350,000 distinct CDR3 sequences, approximately 15% of them found once; the top ten carry roughly 7.9%. Sequencing was carried out using blood. Receptors were obtained from a woman between 35 and 50 years old with Graves' hyperthyroidism.

This clonotype was counted many times. The V call is TRBV2, the J call TRBJ2-3; 11 nucleotides agree with TRBD2. Germline lookup yields CDR1 SNHLY and CDR2 FYNNEI. V dropped 5 bases and J dropped 4; count of bases not matched to a gene: 5. There are 15 residues in the CDR3. The CDR3 bases are TGTGCCAGCAGTCTCGGGACTAGCGGATCAGATACGCAGTATTTT. Encoded protein: CASSLGTSGSDTQYF.

This clonotype was seen many times. The genes are TRBV6-1 and TRBJ2-2; D call uncertain. This CDR3 is 15 amino acids long. The V gene lost 6 bases and the J gene lost 8 bases, with 19 bases spanning the gap. Germline V gene data show CDR1 as MNHNS and CDR2 as SASEGT. CDR3 DNA: TGTGCCAGCAGACCGCTGGCTAAAGGGTCGGGGGAGCTGTTTTTT. Encoded protein: CASRPLAKGSGELFF.

This chain joins TRBV6-6 and TRBJ2-2; no reliable D call. This CDR3 is built from 14 residues. The V gene lost 2 bases and the J gene lost 4 bases, with 8 bases spanning the gap. Germline V CDR1 and CDR2: MNHNY, SVGAGI (reference sequence). In nucleotides, the CDR3 is TGTGCCAGCAGTTACGTTCAGAGCACCGGGGAGCTGTTTTTT. Encoded protein: CASSYVQSTGELFF.

This clonotype came up many times. The chain links TRBV18 to TRBJ1-2, with unresolved D. This CDR3 has 15 amino acids. V gave up 1 base and J gave up 0 bases, with 9 bases separating them. Germline lookup yields CDR1 KGHSH and CDR2 LQKENI. The CDR3 sequence is CASSPRLLPNYGYTF. The CDR3 bases are TGTGCCAGCTCACCACGATTACTCCCTAACTATGGCTACACCTTC.

This clonotype came up many times. This rearrangement joins TRBV7-2 to TRBJ1-5; 8 bases are shared with TRBD1. Unmatched junction bases numbered 9, after V lost 5 bases and J lost 6 bases. This CDR3 has 15 residues. Germline CDR1 SGHTA, CDR2 FQGNSA. CDR3 amino acids: CASSPQGAQGQPQHF. The CDR3 DNA follows: TGTGCCAGCAGCCCCCAGGGGGCTCAGGGTCAGCCCCAGCATTTT.

This clonotype showed up many times. The chain combines TRBV7-8 with TRBJ2-1, with D possibly TRBD2 on 6 matching bases. Trimming pared 2 bases from V and 4 bases from J, leaving 21 bases between. The CDR3 covers 18 residues. Looked up from germline, CDR1 is SGHVS and CDR2 is FQNEAQ. The CDR3 nucleotides are TGTGCCAGCAGCTTACAGGGCGTCACTAGCTCTCCTTACAATGAGCAGTTCTTC. Protein product: CASSLQGVTSSPYNEQFF. The variable domain in full, completed from reference TRBV7-8 and TRBJ2-1, reads GAGVSQSPRYKVAKRGQDVALRCDPISGHVSLFWYQQALGQGPEFLTYFQNEAQLDKSGLPSDRFFAERPEGSVSTLKIQRTQQEDSAVYLCASSLQGVTSSPYNEQFFGPGTRLTVL.

This clonotype was picked up many times. V and J are TRBV29-1 and TRBJ1-2; no clear D gene. CDR3 size: 13 residues. V lost 2 bases and J lost 8, with 15 bases in between. The germline V gene has CDR1 SQVTM and CDR2 ANQGSEA. In nucleotides, the CDR3 is TGCAGCGTTGAACTGCCCGGGAGCAAGGGCTACACCTTC. Translation: CSVELPGSKGYTF. Complete variable domain (other parts from reference TRBV29-1 and TRBJ1-2): SAVISQKPSRDICQRGTSLTIQCQVDSQVTMMFWYRQQPGQSLTLIATANQGSEATYESGFVIDKFPISRPNLTFSTLTVSNMSPEDSSIYLCSVELPGSKGYTFGSGTRLTVV.

As for this clonotype: This may stem from a read error, because a much larger clone lies one nucleotide away. The CDR3 DNA reads TGTGCCAGCAGTGAGTGGACTAGCGGCTACGAGCAGTACTTC. Translated, it gives CASSEWTSGYEQYF. The genes are TRBV2 and TRBJ2-7; 10 nucleotides match TRBD2. The CDR3 is 14 residues long. Germline assignment: CDR1 SNHLY and CDR2 FYNNEI. V gave up 3 bases and J gave up 3 bases; unmatched junction bases: 2.

This clonotype was recorded many times. This chain connects TRBV12-5 to TRBJ1-5; D gene uncertain. Germline CDR1 and CDR2: LGHNT and FRNRAP. The CDR3 consists of 11 residues. The V end lost 10 bases, the J end lost 12 bases, and 16 bases lay between the germline ends. This CDR3 reads CATLSGGIQHF. Written as DNA, the CDR3 is TGTGCTACCCTTTCAGGAGGCATCCAGCATTTT.

This clonotype occurred many times. This chain links TRBV28 with TRBJ1-2, with a weak D call TRBD1 (5 bases). The germline gives CDR1 MDHEN, CDR2 SYDVKM. Deletions cut 6 bases from V and 8 bases from J, with 19 bases between. This CDR3 contains 14 residues. This chain's CDR3 is CASSSPSGIGGYTF. The CDR3 nucleotides are TGTGCCAGCAGCTCACCGTCAGGGATAGGGGGCTACACCTTC.

There are many counts of this clonotype. The chain employs TRBV12-3 or TRBV12-4 and TRBJ1-2; D is unresolved. There are 13 residues in the CDR3. The V end was cut by 0 bases, the J end by 8 bases, with 10 bases between. The CDR3 reads CASSLARERGYTF. Written as DNA, the CDR3 is TGTGCCAGCAGTTTAGCGAGGGAACGGGGCTACACCTTC.